This T cell receptor beta chain is drawn from a study of regulatory T cells in long-lasting Graves disease. This clonotype was seen at least ten times. Its specificity is unknown. Libraries of TCR beta came from iRepertoire HTBI primers plus Arm-PCR of CDR3 regions. One entry per CDR3 protein results from TCRdb running MiXCR on the multiplex PCR reads. The sample includes 580,000 or so distinct CDR3 sequences, around 15% of them seen just once. Study-wide results and limits: Accuracy was perhaps lowered by the small sample size.

Time point specified: newly diagnosed GD, antithyroid drugs for less than 3 months. PBMC RNA served as the TCR library source. This sample also belongs to another study, concerning T cells in Graves' hyperthyroidism and ophthalmopathy. As that study records: Ophthalmopathy was told apart from stable hyperthyroidism by a 13 V-J model.

The TCR sequence derives from a man younger than 35 with Graves disease. Sequenced here: peripheral blood mononuclear cells (PBMCs), sampled at new diagnosis, from a patient treated with antithyroid drugs.

The CDR3 sequence is CASSSAVAYEQYF. The CDR3 DNA is TGCGCCAGCAGCTCCGCGGTTGCCTACGAGCAGTACTTC. J is TRBJ2-7 and V is TRBV5-1; D gene unclear. Trimming shortened V by 3 bases and J by 2 bases, and 9 bases separated the two germline ends. From germline, CDR1 is SGHRS and CDR2 YFSETQ. CDR3 length: 13 amino acids. The full variable domain, rest sourced from reference TRBV5-1 and TRBJ2-7, is KAGVTQTPRYLIKTRGQQVTLSCSPISGHRSVSWYQQTPGQGLQFLFEYFSETQRNKGNFPGRFSGRQFSNSRSEMNVSTLELGDSALYLCASSSAVAYEQYFGPGTRLTVT.